Sequencing of this TCR beta chain was carried out in a study of cytomegalovirus exposure and HLA in healthy donors. Study conclusions and caveats: Sequencing depth roughly uniform across donors was assumed in presence/absence analyses.

In the PCR, 60 Vbeta and 13 Jbeta primers were used. Assay used: immunoSEQ multiplex PCR; TCRdb lists only in-frame clones, some missing. The sample lists about 170,000 clones, around 80% seen once, with around 2% in the top ten. V lost 1 base and J lost 3, with 9 bases in between. The germline gives CDR1 SSHAT, CDR2 FNYEAQ (reference sequence). The CDR3 is made up of 15 amino acids. Of note for this clone: Its antigen is still unknown.

This chain uses TRBV7-7 with TRBJ2-2; D perhaps matches TRBD2 (5 bases). The clonotype originates from a woman aged 25 to 39 in good health and CMV-seropositive. Specimen: PBMCs. The CDR3 DNA reads as TGTGCCAGCAGCTTAGGAGCGGATTACACCGGGGAGCTGTTTTTT. This translates into CASSLGADYTGELFF.